The rows below give T cell receptor beta chains drawn from one sample of a study of identical twins. TCRdb itself ran the 5' RACE reads through MiXCR, one entry per CDR3 protein. The sample holds hundreds of thousands of distinct CDR3 sequences, roughly 24% seen once. These sequences were also reported in another study, on T cells expressing NK-cell markers.

The sequenced material came from CD4+ T cells sorted from blood. These receptors originate from a woman aged 18-29 years in good health. Both conserved end residues are part of each CDR3. D genes are given only for firm matches. Clone size is shown for a subset of rows, as once, few, many or a class of expanded clone.

TRBD2,TRBV11-3,few,TRBJ2-3,CASSTGLAEADTQYF,TGTGCCAGCAGCACTGGACTAGCGGAGGCGGATACGCAGTATTTT
-,TRBV20-1,-,TRBJ1-4,CSASRPGRSNEKLFF,TGCAGTGCTAGCCGACCGGGACGGTCTAATGAAAAACTGTTTTTT
-,TRBV12-3/TRBV12-4,-,TRBJ1-6,CASSLGGALHF,TGTGCCAGCAGTTTGGGCGGAGCCCTCCACTTT
-,TRBV7-2,few,TRBJ2-1,CASSSLDHNEQFF,TGTGCCAGCAGCTCCCTGGACCACAATGAGCAGTTCTTC
-,TRBV5-6,-,TRBJ1-6,CASSADRFSRSPLHF,TGTGCCAGCAGTGCCGACCGGTTCAGCCGTTCACCCCTCCACTTT
TRBD2,TRBV30,-,TRBJ2-3,CAWGSGLAGGADTQYF,TGTGCCTGGGGATCGGGACTAGCGGGAGGTGCAGATACGCAGTATTTT
-,TRBV29-1,-,TRBJ2-7,CSVVPPYEQYF,TGCAGCGTTGTTCCCCCCTACGAGCAGTACTTC
TRBD1,TRBV20-1,few,TRBJ2-1,CSAGSRDRFWDEQFF,TGCAGTGCTGGTAGCCGGGACAGGTTTTGGGATGAGCAGTTCTTC
-,TRBV7-9,-,TRBJ2-1,CASSLMGGPYNEQFF,TGTGCCAGCAGCTTGATGGGGGGGCCCTACAATGAGCAGTTCTTC
TRBD1,TRBV5-1,-,TRBJ1-6,CASSYTGDNSPLHF,TGCGCCAGCAGTTACACAGGGGATAATTCACCCCTCCACTTT
TRBD2,TRBV3-1,-,TRBJ2-7,CASSYNTAGTSGKVQYF,TGTGCCAGCAGTTACAACACCGCCGGGACTAGCGGGAAAGTGCAGTACTTC
-,TRBV7-2,-,TRBJ1-1,CASSRLQGQNTEAFF,TGTGCCAGCAGCCGACTTCAGGGTCAGAACACTGAAGCTTTCTTT
-,TRBV20-1,-,TRBJ2-7,CSASRGNYEQYF,TGCAGTGCTAGTAGGGGCAACTACGAGCAGTACTTC
-,TRBV19,-,TRBJ1-2,CASSIFGYGYTF,TGTGCCAGTAGTATCTTTGGTTATGGCTACACCTTC
-,TRBV9,few,TRBJ2-3,CASSERTFTDTQYF,TGTGCCAGCAGCGAGAGGACATTCACAGATACGCAGTATTTT
-,TRBV27,-,TRBJ2-4,CASSWSAGYGDIQYF,TGTGCCAGCAGTTGGTCAGCGGGTTACGGTGACATTCAGTACTTC
TRBD1,TRBV24-1,few,TRBJ1-5,CAGPDRGGHQPQHF,TGTGCCGGACCGGACAGGGGAGGGCATCAGCCCCAGCATTTT
-,TRBV19,-,TRBJ2-7,CASSIPGLVPYEQYF,TGTGCCAGTAGTATCCCGGGACTCGTACCCTACGAGCAGTACTTC
TRBD1,TRBV10-3,-,TRBJ2-2,CAIRTGQGSTGELFF,TGTGCCATCAGAACGGGACAGGGGTCCACCGGGGAGCTGTTTTTT
TRBD1,TRBV20-1,-,TRBJ2-5,CSARKTGGETQYF,TGCAGTGCTAGGAAAACAGGGGGAGAGACCCAGTACTTC
-,TRBV6-5,few,TRBJ1-1,CASSYLMGSNTEAFF,TGTGCCAGCAGTTACTTGATGGGTAGCAACACTGAAGCTTTCTTT
-,TRBV11-3,-,TRBJ2-1,CASSGGKNEQFF,TGTGCCAGCAGTGGGGGCAAGAATGAGCAGTTCTTC
TRBD1,TRBV12-3/TRBV12-4,few,TRBJ2-1,CASSRTGGVDEQFF,TGTGCCAGCAGTCGGACAGGGGGGGTCGATGAGCAGTTCTTC
TRBD2,TRBV20-1,few,TRBJ2-1,CSARAAGGSYNEQFF,TGCAGTGCTAGGGCGGCGGGGGGCTCCTACAATGAGCAGTTCTTC
-,TRBV2,-,TRBJ2-2,CASSEVGPNTGELFF,TGTGCCAGCAGTGAAGTGGGGCCGAACACCGGGGAGCTGTTTTTT
-,TRBV7-8,-,TRBJ1-6,CASSLLGGAGSPLHF,TGTGCCAGCAGCTTATTGGGGGGAGCAGGCTCACCCCTCCACTTT
-,TRBV7-2,-,TRBJ1-3,CASSSQRETLRNTIYF,TGTGCCAGCAGCTCCCAGAGGGAAACTCTGAGAAACACCATATATTTT
TRBD2,TRBV5-1,few,TRBJ2-1,CASSFKLAGVNEQFF,TGCGCCAGCAGCTTCAAACTAGCGGGGGTGAATGAGCAGTTCTTC